This TCR beta chain was recovered during a study of T cells in Graves' hyperthyroidism and ophthalmopathy. This clonotype was recorded at least ten times. TCR beta CDR3 sequences were amplified from RNA transcripts. Using the HTBI primer set, a first-round RT-PCR was run on the TCR CDR3. TCRdb redid the calling of the multiplex PCR reads with MiXCR, one entry per CDR3 protein. Altogether 500,000 or so distinct CDR3 sequences are present, roughly a sixth being singletons, with the ten largest covering approximately 15%. CDR3 length: 16 residues. From germline, CDR1 is SGHAT and CDR2 FQNNGV. The V and J ends lost 5 bases and 0 bases respectively, with 13 bases between them.

The rearrangement uses TRBV11-2 and TRBJ2-2, with a tentative D call TRBD2 (7 bases). This sequence was found in a woman aged 18-35 years with Graves' ophthalmopathy. The sample was blood. CDR3 amino acids: CASSRRGATNTGELFF. The CDR3 nucleotides read TGTGCCAGCAGCCGTCGGGGGGCTACGAACACCGGGGAGCTGTTTTTT.